This T cell receptor (beta chain) came from a study of beta chain features in type 1 diabetes. The CDR3 extends over 16 amino acids. CDR1 is SGHDN and CDR2 is FVKESK in the germline V gene. V gave up 0 bases and J gave up 4 bases; unmatched junction bases: 4. Reverse transcribing all isolated RNA meant expressed TCRB transcripts were sequenced. The protocol was immunoSEQ multiplex PCR, while the TCRdb copy is restricted to in-frame clones and leaves out a portion. The table records roughly 230,000 clones, 7.5% to 10% of them present only once. This clonotype was obtained from a woman between 18 and 29 years old in good health. Sequencing was performed on naive CD4+ T cells from blood. The V gene is TRBV14, the J gene TRBJ2-1, with TRBD2 matching 9 bases. The CDR3 nucleotides are TGTGCCAGCAGCCAAGAAGGCCTAGCGGGGTACAATGAGCAGTTCTTC. Protein sequence: CASSQEGLAGYNEQFF.